The entry below describes one T cell receptor (beta chain). This sample was included in a study of blood T cell repertoires in COVID-19. Study-level information: PBMCs, B-cell-depleted T cells, or T cells were the source of the cDNA or gDNA that made up the material.

In the source study's methods: Reference gene primers were amplified, and this amplification served to estimate nucleated cell counts. Using immunoSEQ multiplex PCR, the repertoire was profiled, and TCRdb retains in-frame clones only, with some absent. The DNA was the basis for D and trimming; V, J and clone size are from that table. The profile covers roughly 60,000 clones, with roughly 77% appearing a single time and around 14% taken by the ten largest. Trimming removed 2 bases from V and 3 bases from J, with 4 bases in between. The germline CDR1 and CDR2 sequences are SGHDN and FVKESK. The CDR3 loop spans 12 amino acids.

The rearrangement uses TRBV14 and TRBJ1-2; D is unresolved. The TCR sequence derives from a man aged 80 or over with acute or convalescent COVID-19. What was sequenced was peripheral blood. This chain's CDR3 is CASSQLYYGYTF. The CDR3, as DNA: TGTGCCAGCAGCCAACTCTACTATGGCTACACCTTC.